This TCR beta chain came from a study of CD8+ T cells in alopecia areata. Study-level findings and limits: Both scalp clonality and the expanded CD8+ clones among the top 100 showed a significant decrease with tofacitinib. Many of the expanded lesional clones endured in scalp and blood while on tofacitinib.

As for treatment: oral pan-JAK inhibitor, 5-10 mg twice daily. The investigators collected lesional scalp punch biopsies and peripheral blood from alopecia areata patients. TCR sequencing used cDNA made by reverse transcription of extracted RNA. Profiled with immunoSEQ multiplex PCR; TCRdb holds only in-frame clones, not every one. The sample shows about 19,000 clones, about 63% of them seen only once. As for this clone: Its specificity is not known. Its ends do not fully match the called genes, so a read error is possible.

The CDR3 spans 15 residues. CDR1 SNHLY and CDR2 FYNNEI come from the germline V gene. J is TRBJ2-7 and V is TRBV2; tentatively, D is TRBD1 (7 bases). The material sequenced was skin, taken at week 4, from a patient treated with tofacitinib. This clonotype was sampled from a human donor with alopecia areata. In DNA, the CDR3 is TGTGCCAGCAGGGAGGGACAGATTAGCCCCTACGAGCAGTGCTTC. It codes for CASREGQISPYEQCF.